A single T cell receptor beta chain is shown here with its context. What this receptor recognizes is not known. Base qualities are not recorded, but no much larger clone differs from it by a single base. These data come from a study of siplizumab effects on memory and regulatory T cells (dated by TCRdb to about 2019). Background on the whole study: The study examined how the anti-CD2 antibody siplizumab affects alloreactive T-cell subsets in allogeneic mixed lymphocyte reactions built from human PBMCs.

TCRbeta CDR3 sequencing was performed on sorted unstimulated T cells and on proliferating T cells recovered from mixed lymphocyte reactions. Fresh whole blood from approximately 10 HLA-typed healthy donors was used to isolate PBMCs. Unstimulated CD4+ regulatory T cells were FACS-sorted to map the origin of alloreactive clones. Overall study outcomes, separate from this receptor: The suppressive function of proliferating Tregs from siplizumab cultures was not functionally confirmed. About 80-97% of proliferating CD4+ or CD8+ clones could not be given a naive or memory phenotype. In reactions with siplizumab, an average of 68.8% of mappable alloreactive CD4+ clones were Treg-derived, compared with around 30% in control reactions. The cumulative frequency of alloreactive sequences traceable to unstimulated CD4+ memory T cells was significantly reduced by siplizumab. Compared with memory T cells, unstimulated naive T cells appeared more diverse, and naive cells seemed to make a substantial contribution to the alloresponse. Because sequences below about 10^-5 frequency were poorly captured, only a minor fraction of alloreactive clones could be mapped to unstimulated subsets.

The trim is 10 bases for V and 4 bases for J, with a gap of 13 bases between the germline ends. CDR1 is given as LNHDA and CDR2 as SQIVND, both from the germline V gene (reference sequence). The CDR3, cysteine through phenylalanine, is 12 amino acids long. The retained sequence is limited to the CDR3, 36 bases, with the frame set at the first base. Libraries were constructed by the immunoSEQ multiplex PCR assay. Each sample had about 10^5 TCR templates assayed by the deep sequencing platform. Genomic DNA extracted from sorted T cells was used for TCRbeta CDR3 sequencing. On the study's bioinformatics: The R programming language was used for the clonal analysis of the TCRbeta CDR3 data. Unstimulated samples were compared with post-reaction CFSE-low samples to define alloreactive CD4+ and CD8+ clones. Regulatory or non-regulatory origin of alloreactive CD4+ clones was assigned by matching sequences to the sorted unstimulated Treg and non-Treg repertoires. The clones in this table, taken by TCRdb from immuneACCESS, are in-frame only. Not every clone is retained; where verified, under half of the shortfall comes from an unresolved V gene, and the cause of the rest is unknown. Clone size and V and J calls were adopted from that table, with D and trimming inferred from the DNA. The sample table holds about 100,000 clones, of which roughly 92% were seen once. The ten largest clones represent 0.55% to 0.8% of the sample.

The chain is assembled from TRBV19 and TRBJ1-2; TRBD1 is perhaps the D gene, given 5 matching bases. What was sequenced was Tregs sorted from blood. The TCR was taken from a human donor in good health. The CDR3 region has the sequence CATGDLGYGYTF. The sequenced DNA is TGTGCCACTGGGGACTTGGGCTATGGCTACACCTTC.